Presented here are 31 T cell receptor beta chains from one specimen sequenced in a study of shared clonotypes between healthy human individuals. Clones were sequenced by immunoSEQ multiplex PCR, and TCRdb holds only the in-frame ones, with some missing. The data hold around 650,000 clones, with approximately 96% observed a single time. CD45RO negativity and positive selection for CCR7 defined naive CD8 cells, a population that excluded terminally differentiated effector memory CD45RA+ cells. Sequencing was done on a sample of naive CD8+ T cells sorted from blood. All receptors come from a young woman in good health.

The genes are TRBV7-6 and TRBJ2-3; D is possibly TRBD1 or TRBD2 (5 bases each). The CDR3 sequence is 15 residues long. The germline V and J ends were trimmed by 5 bases and 0 bases, with 12 bases remaining between them. Germline V gives CDR1 SGHVS, CDR2 FNYEAQ. CDR3 residues: CASSPGTGSTDTQYF. The CDR3 nucleotides read TGTGCCAGCAGCCCCGGGACCGGAAGCACAGATACGCAGTATTTT.

The V call is TRBV2, the J call TRBJ2-5, with 9 bases that match TRBD1. CDR3 length: 16 residues. Germline values: CDR1 SNHLY, CDR2 FYNNEI. V lost 3 bases and J lost 2; bases outside the gene matches: 7. The CDR3 loop is CASSDLVTGGQETQYF. Written as DNA, the CDR3 is TGTGCCAGCAGTGATCTTGTGACAGGGGGACAAGAGACCCAGTACTTC. The full variable domain, with the rest looked up from reference TRBV2 and TRBJ2-5, is EPEVTQTPSHQVTQMGQEVILRCVPISNHLYFYWYRQILGQKVEFLVSFYNNEISEKSEIFDDQFSVERPDGSNFTLKIRSTKLEDSAMYFCASSDLVTGGQETQYFGPGTRLLVL.

The chain recombines TRBV10-2 with TRBJ2-2; D may be TRBD1 (5 bases). Deletions cut 2 bases from V and 8 bases from J, with 9 bases between. This CDR3 spans 13 amino acids. Germline lookup yields CDR1 WSHSY and CDR2 SAAADI. CDR3 amino acids: CASSEGAFGELFF. CDR3 DNA sequence: TGCGCCAGCAGTGAGGGGGCCTTTGGGGAGCTGTTTTTT.

This chain uses TRBV28 with TRBJ1-1; unclear D gene. The CDR3 spans 11 residues. The germline V and J ends were trimmed by 8 bases and 1 base, with 5 bases remaining between them. Germline CDR1 is MDHEN and CDR2 is SYDVKM. The CDR3: CASGRNTEAFF. In nucleotides, the CDR3 is TGTGCCAGCGGAAGGAACACTGAAGCTTTCTTT. The variable domain in full, completed from reference TRBV28 and TRBJ1-1, reads DVKVTQSSRYLVKRTGEKVFLECVQDMDHENMFWYRQDPGLGLRLIYFSYDVKMKEKGDIPEGYSVSREKKERFSLILESASTNQTSMYLCASGRNTEAFFGQGTRLTVV.

The chain links TRBV2 to TRBJ2-1; 7 bases map to TRBD1. The CDR3 has 16 amino acids. From germline, CDR1 is SNHLY and CDR2 FYNNEI. Trimming removed 6 bases from V and 0 bases from J; junction bases left unmatched: 8. CDR3 region: CASSESRDSSYNEQFF. In DNA form, the CDR3 reads TGTGCCAGCAGCGAATCCCGGGACAGCTCCTACAATGAGCAGTTCTTC. The full variable domain, its missing parts supplied by reference TRBV2 and TRBJ2-1, is EPEVTQTPSHQVTQMGQEVILRCVPISNHLYFYWYRQILGQKVEFLVSFYNNEISEKSEIFDDQFSVERPDGSNFTLKIRSTKLEDSAMYFCASSESRDSSYNEQFFGPGTRLTVL.

This clone was picked up a small number of times. The chain combines TRBV29-1 with TRBJ1-1; TRBD1 matches 8 bases. CDR3 length: 12 residues. The junction had 4 bases not matched to a gene; V was cut back by 3 bases and J by 7 bases. Looked up from germline, CDR1 is SQVTM and CDR2 is ANQGSEA. CDR3 nucleotide sequence: TGCAGCGTTGACAGGGGGCAGGGTGAAGCTTTCTTT. Translation: CSVDRGQGEAFF.

The V call is TRBV28, the J call TRBJ1-2, with D maybe TRBD1 (5 bases). CDR1 is MDHEN and CDR2 is SYDVKM in the germline V gene. V gave up 4 bases and J gave up 0 bases, with 12 bases separating them. The CDR3 spans 15 residues. The CDR3 DNA reads as TGTGCCAGCAGTTCGCATGGGGCAGCTAACTATGGCTACACCTTC. Amino acids: CASSSHGAANYGYTF.

The rearrangement links TRBV28 to TRBJ2-7, with D possibly called TRBD1 or TRBD2 (5 bases each). The ends were cut back, 8 bases at V and 9 bases at J, with 20 bases in the middle. Germline CDR1 reads MDHEN; CDR2 reads SYDVKM. The CDR3 is made up of 13 amino acids. The CDR3 region is CASAQVSGTVQYF. Written as DNA, the CDR3 is TGTGCCAGCGCACAAGTATCCGGGACGGTGCAGTACTTC.

This rearrangement joins TRBV28 to TRBJ2-2, with D perhaps TRBD2 (6 bases). Germline V lookup: CDR1 MDHEN, CDR2 SYDVKM. CDR3 length: 18 residues. Trimming left V 4 bases short and J 6 bases short, with 24 bases between. CDR3 sequence (DNA): TGTGCCAGCAGTTATGGAGGGGTTGTCCTGGGTTCGGCCGGGGAGCTGTTTTTT. Encoded protein: CASSYGGVVLGSAGELFF.

The V and J genes are TRBV27 and TRBJ2-1, with TRBD1 matching over 8 bases. Germline V lookup: CDR1 MNHEY, CDR2 SMNVEV (reference sequence). The length of the CDR3 is 15 residues. The J segment lost 4 bases and the V segment lost 3 bases, leaving 5 bases of the junction unmatched. CDR3 region: CASSFGTGGYNEQFF. The CDR3 region has the DNA TGTGCCAGCAGTTTCGGGACAGGAGGTTACAATGAGCAGTTCTTC.

CDR3 nucleotides: TGTGCCTGGCAAGCGGCCACAGATACGCAGTATTTT. Residues: CAWQAATDTQYF. The gene calls are TRBV30 and TRBJ2-3; maybe TRBD2 (5 bases). CDR3 length: 12 residues. With 5 bases removed from V and 2 bases from J, the gap between germline ends came to 8 bases. Germline V lookup: CDR1 GTSNPN, CDR2 SVGIG (reference sequence).

This sequence joins TRBV4-1 and TRBJ2-3; D remains ambiguous. V was clipped by 0 bases and J by 0 bases, with 10 bases between them. The germline V gene encodes CDR1 MGHRA and CDR2 YSYEKL. The CDR3 loop spans 16 amino acids. The CDR3 DNA reads TGCGCCAGCAGCCAAGACGGCGTCTCTAGCACAGATACGCAGTATTTT. Amino acid sequence: CASSQDGVSSTDTQYF.

The V and J genes are TRBV11-1 and TRBJ1-1; 9 bases are a match to TRBD1. Germline assignment: CDR1 SGHAT and CDR2 FQDESV (reference sequence). V shed 4 bases and J 3 bases; nucleotides not matched to a gene: 3. The length of the CDR3 is 14 residues. The CDR3 sequence: CASSYYRGHTEAFF. The CDR3 nucleotides are TGTGCCAGCAGCTATTACAGGGGGCACACTGAAGCTTTCTTT.

The chain employs TRBV4-3 and TRBJ2-7; unclear D gene. Germline values: CDR1 LGHNA, CDR2 YSLEER. Trimming removed 0 bases from V and 4 bases from J, with 13 bases in between. The CDR3 is made up of 15 amino acids. CDR3 in amino acids: CASSQDFGRIYEQYF. The CDR3 DNA sequence: TGCGCCAGCAGCCAAGATTTCGGCAGGATATACGAGCAGTACTTC.

To note about this clone: Other DNA sequences of this sample code for an identical CDR3. The chain recombines TRBV5-4 with TRBJ1-2; 12 nucleotides match TRBD1. The CDR3 has 20 amino acids. The V gene end was trimmed by 3 bases and the J gene end by 0 bases; junction bases not matched to a gene: 15. Germline CDR1 and CDR2: SGHNT and YYREEE (reference sequence). The CDR3 coding sequence is TGTGCCAGCAGCTCTACCGGGACAGGGGGCCTTCTTTCTACTAACTATGGCTACACCTTC. Protein: CASSSTGTGGLLSTNYGYTF.

CDR3 nucleotides: TGCAGCGCCAAAGGGGGAAGGTACTCCTACAATGAGCAGTTCTTC. Its protein is CSAKGGRYSYNEQFF. The V gene is TRBV29-1, the J gene TRBJ2-1; maybe TRBD1 (6 bases). The germline V gene has CDR1 SQVTM and CDR2 ANQGSEA. V lost 7 bases and J lost 0, with 16 bases in between. The length of the CDR3 is 15 residues.

The V and J genes are TRBV2 and TRBJ1-5, with D uncertain. Looked up from germline, CDR1 is SNHLY and CDR2 is FYNNEI. Trimming pared 0 bases from V and 3 bases from J, leaving 9 bases between. This CDR3 is 15 amino acids long. As DNA, the CDR3 is TGTGCCAGCAGTGAAGCAGGAGGTGACAATCAGCCCCAGCATTTT. Translation: CASSEAGGDNQPQHF. Supplemented by reference TRBV2 and TRBJ1-5, the full variable domain reads EPEVTQTPSHQVTQMGQEVILRCVPISNHLYFYWYRQILGQKVEFLVSFYNNEISEKSEIFDDQFSVERPDGSNFTLKIRSTKLEDSAMYFCASSEAGGDNQPQHFGDGTRLSIL.

J is TRBJ1-1 and V is TRBV28; no definite D call. V shed 2 bases and J shed 1 base, with 5 bases lying between them. This CDR3 region has 13 residues. CDR1 MDHEN and CDR2 SYDVKM come from the germline V gene. This CDR3 reads CASSLVKNTEAFF. CDR3 DNA: TGTGCCAGCAGTTTAGTCAAGAACACTGAAGCTTTCTTT.

The table lists this clone with a few counts. This sequence joins TRBV14 and TRBJ1-1; 8 bases fit TRBD1. Per the germline V gene, CDR1 is SGHDN and CDR2 is FVKESK. The V gene end was trimmed by 4 bases and the J gene end by 5 bases; junction bases not matched to a gene: 3. This CDR3 region has 13 residues. In DNA, the CDR3 is TGTGCCAGCAGCCTCGACAGGGGTACTGAAGCTTTCTTT. Translation: CASSLDRGTEAFF.

The chain couples TRBV27 to TRBJ2-5, with D unresolved. This CDR3 is built from 13 residues. Between the trimmed V and J ends, which lost 5 bases and 0 bases, there was a span of 7 bases. Germline-derived CDR1 and CDR2 are MNHEY and SMNVEV (reference sequence). The CDR3 bases are TGTGCCAGCAGTCGGCTGTACCAAGAGACCCAGTACTTC. This codes for CASSRLYQETQYF.

This rearrangement joins TRBV10-1 to TRBJ1-2, with D unclear. Germline CDR1 and CDR2: WNHNN and SYGVQD (reference sequence). Trimming pared 6 bases from V and 3 bases from J, leaving 11 bases between. This CDR3 has 13 residues. CDR3 sequence: CASSLGRDYGYTF. In DNA form, the CDR3 reads TGCGCCAGCAGCTTAGGACGGGACTATGGCTACACCTTC.

This clone appeared once. The V call is TRBV11-2, the J call TRBJ1-2, with 8 bases fitting TRBD1. The junction had 19 bases not matched to a gene; V was cut back by 1 base and J by 6 bases. The CDR3 sequence is 19 residues long. Germline values: CDR1 SGHAT, CDR2 FQNNGV. The CDR3 is CASSLGNRDRLPIHHGYTF. The CDR3 nucleotides are TGTGCCAGCAGCTTAGGGAATCGGGACAGGTTACCTATTCACCATGGCTACACCTTC.

This clone came up once. This sequence joins TRBV6-1 and TRBJ2-5; D is uncertain. The CDR3 is 14 residues long. V lost 2 bases and J lost 5, with 12 bases in between. CDR1 MNHNS and CDR2 SASEGT come from the germline V gene. The CDR3, as DNA: TGTGCCAGCAGTGAATTGACTGGGTTGGAGACCCAGTACTTC. Its translation: CASSELTGLETQYF.

The rearrangement joins TRBV30 to TRBJ2-3, with 12 positions matching TRBD1. V was clipped by 7 bases and J by 2 bases; unmatched bases: 19. Germline V gene data show CDR1 as GTSNPN and CDR2 as SVGIG (reference sequence). This CDR3 spans 19 amino acids. The CDR3 spells CASSRGQGATSGPTDTQYF. The DNA for the CDR3 is TGTGCCTCTTCCCGGGGACAGGGGGCGACTAGCGGACCCACAGATACGCAGTATTTT.

This clone was counted only a few times. This chain connects TRBV5-1 to TRBJ2-2; 11 bases are shared with TRBD2. This CDR3 spans 16 amino acids. J was trimmed by 5 bases and V by 5 bases; bases with no gene match: 8. The germline gives CDR1 SGHRS, CDR2 YFSETQ. For the CDR3, the DNA is TGCGCCAGCAGTTACACGACTAGCGGGACGACCGGGGAGCTGTTTTTT. Encoded protein: CASSYTTSGTTGELFF.

The chain carries TRBV27 and TRBJ2-7; unclear D gene. The germline V gene has CDR1 MNHEY and CDR2 SMNVEV (reference sequence). Trimming pared 5 bases from V and 3 bases from J, leaving 17 bases between. The CDR3 has 15 amino acids. CDR3 amino acids: CASSPIRYVNYEQYF. The CDR3 DNA follows: TGTGCCAGCAGTCCCATCCGGTATGTGAACTACGAGCAGTACTTC.

The genes are TRBV19 and TRBJ2-3, with 11 bases that match TRBD2. The V segment lost 3 bases and the J segment 5 bases; nucleotides outside the gene matches: 7. This CDR3 region has 16 residues. Germline values: CDR1 LNHDA, CDR2 SQIVND (reference sequence). The CDR3 reads CASSIVAGGPVDTQYF. The CDR3 bases are TGTGCCAGTAGTATCGTAGCGGGAGGGCCAGTAGATACGCAGTATTTT.

V and J are TRBV27 and TRBJ1-5; TRBD1 matches at 12 bases. This CDR3 region has 15 residues. Germline trimming cut 6 bases from V and 5 bases from J; bases unmatched to any gene: 5. The germline gives CDR1 MNHEY, CDR2 SMNVEV (reference sequence). CDR3 coding DNA: TGTGCCAGCAGCGCCGGGACAGGGGGCGATCAGCCCCAGCATTTT. It encodes CASSAGTGGDQPQHF.

This sequence joins TRBV27 and TRBJ2-7; TRBD1 is a possible D gene (5 bases). The germline CDR1 and CDR2 sequences are MNHEY and SMNVEV (reference sequence). CDR3 length equals 14 residues. Between the trimmed V and J ends, which lost 0 bases and 0 bases, there was a span of 6 bases. CDR3 sequence reads: CASSLSTASYEQYF. As DNA, the CDR3 is TGTGCCAGCAGTTTATCGACAGCCTCCTACGAGCAGTACTTC.

The chain joins TRBV29-1 to TRBJ2-3; D gene unclear. Trimming stripped 1 base from V and 8 bases from J, with 16 bases between. CDR1 is SQVTM and CDR2 is ANQGSEA in the germline V gene. The CDR3 has 14 residues. CDR3 DNA: TGCAGCGTTGAAGTTTTTGGGGTTCCCATTACGCAGTATTTT. Encoded protein: CSVEVFGVPITQYF.

J is TRBJ2-1 and V is TRBV7-8; D remains ambiguous. In germline, CDR1 is SGHVS, CDR2 FQNEAQ. This CDR3 region has 17 residues. Trimming took 0 bases from V and 6 from J, leaving 18 bases between them. The CDR3 is CASSLAPGRQIGNEQFF. The CDR3, as DNA: TGTGCCAGCAGCTTAGCGCCGGGCCGCCAGATAGGCAATGAGCAGTTCTTC.